A selection of T cell receptor beta chains follows, all from one sample in a study of T cell repertoires in cytomegalovirus infection. TCRdb independently ran MiXCR on the reads; one entry per CDR3 protein. The table has some 350,000 distinct CDR3 sequences, 15% to 20% seen once; the top ten hold 8.5% to 10%. Input material: PBMCs. The receptors were gathered from a human donor in good health (CMV status not recorded). Some clones in this sample may be carry-over from other donors' samples. Each CDR3 is given with its conserved first and last residue. The D gene is left open where the match is weak. A clone size is listed for some rows: how often the clone was seen (once, few, many), or a class if it is expanded.

v_gene	d_gene	abundance	j_gene	CDR3nt	CDR3aa
TRBV7-2	NA	NA	TRBJ1-2	TGTGCCAGCAGCTTAGCGGTTTGGGAGCATGGCTACACCTTC	CASSLAVWEHGYTF
TRBV6-2/TRBV6-3	NA	many	TRBJ1-1	TGTGCCAGCAGTTACCGGGGGGTTCCAGCTTTCTTT	CASSYRGVPAFF
TRBV20-1	NA	NA	TRBJ1-2	TGCAGTGCTGAGGACGGAAACTATGGCTACACCTTC	CSAEDGNYGYTF
TRBV30	TRBD1	few	TRBJ1-5	TGTGCCTGGAGCCCCGGGACAGGGGTATTTTCTCGTATCAATCAGCCCCAGCATTTT	CAWSPGTGVFSRINQPQHF
TRBV3-1	NA	NA	TRBJ2-1	TGTGCCAGCAGCCAAGCCGAGTCGGATAATGAGCAGTTCTTC	CASSQAESDNEQFF
TRBV4-1	TRBD1	NA	TRBJ1-3	TGCGCCAGCAGCTCGAGCGGACAGGGGTCCTCTGGAAACACCATATATTTT	CASSSSGQGSSGNTIYF
TRBV7-7	TRBD2	many	TRBJ2-7	TGTGCCAGCAGCCCACGGACTAGCAGCCACGAGCAGTACTTC	CASSPRTSSHEQYF
TRBV11-2	NA	few	TRBJ1-4	TGTGCCAGCAGCCGGACCGGACGAGAAAAACTGTTTTTT	CASSRTGREKLFF
TRBV13	NA	few	TRBJ1-2	TGTGCCAGCAGCTTAGGACAAGAGTGGGGCTACACCTTC	CASSLGQEWGYTF
TRBV10-3	NA	few	TRBJ2-3	TGTGCCATCAGGGGAGGCACAGATACGCAGTATTTT	CAIRGGTDTQYF
TRBV19	NA	few	TRBJ2-3	TGTGCCAGTAGTAGGAGCGGAACCACAGATACGCAGTATTTT	CASSRSGTTDTQYF